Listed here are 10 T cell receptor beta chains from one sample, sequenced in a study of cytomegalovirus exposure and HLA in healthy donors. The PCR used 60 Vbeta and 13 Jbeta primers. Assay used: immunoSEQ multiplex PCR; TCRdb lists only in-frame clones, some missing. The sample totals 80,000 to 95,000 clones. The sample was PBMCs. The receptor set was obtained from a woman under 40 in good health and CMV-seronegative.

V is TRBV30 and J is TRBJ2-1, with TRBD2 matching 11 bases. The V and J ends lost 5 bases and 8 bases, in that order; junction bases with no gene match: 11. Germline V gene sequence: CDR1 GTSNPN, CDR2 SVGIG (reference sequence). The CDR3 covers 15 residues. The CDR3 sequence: CAWSTGLADQDEQFF. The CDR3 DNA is TGTGCCTGGTCGACGGGACTAGCGGACCAGGATGAGCAGTTCTTC.

In nucleotides, the CDR3 is TGTGCCAGCAGCGCACGCTGGGACAATAGCAATCAGCCCCAGCATTTT. It is translated as CASSARWDNSNQPQHF. V gene TRBV7-9 combines with J gene TRBJ1-5, with a tentative D call TRBD1 (6 bases). The CDR3 has 16 residues. Trimming removed 5 bases at V and 0 bases at J, with 14 bases between. In germline, CDR1 is SEHNR, CDR2 FQNEAQ (reference sequence). The variable domain in full, completed from reference TRBV7-9 and TRBJ1-5, reads DTGVSQNPRHKITKRGQNVTFRCDPISEHNRLYWYRQTLGQGPEFLTYFQNEAQLEKSRLLSDRFSAERPKGSFSTLEIQRTEQGDSAMYLCASSARWDNSNQPQHFGDGTRLSIL.

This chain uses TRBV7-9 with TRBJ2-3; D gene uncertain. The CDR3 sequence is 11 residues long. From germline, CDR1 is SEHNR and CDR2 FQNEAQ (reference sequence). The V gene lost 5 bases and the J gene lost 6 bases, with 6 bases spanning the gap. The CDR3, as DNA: TGTGCCAGCAGCCGTCAGGATACGCAGTATTTT. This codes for CASSRQDTQYF. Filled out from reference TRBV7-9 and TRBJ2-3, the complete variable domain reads DTGVSQNPRHKITKRGQNVTFRCDPISEHNRLYWYRQTLGQGPEFLTYFQNEAQLEKSRLLSDRFSAERPKGSFSTLEIQRTEQGDSAMYLCASSRQDTQYFGPGTRLTVL.

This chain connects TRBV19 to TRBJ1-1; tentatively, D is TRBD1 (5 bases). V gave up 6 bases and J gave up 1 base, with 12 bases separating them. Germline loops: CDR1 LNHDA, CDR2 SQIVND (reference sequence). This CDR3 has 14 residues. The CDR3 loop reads CASRSGGWNTEAFF. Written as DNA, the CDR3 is TGTGCCAGTAGATCGGGGGGGTGGAACACTGAAGCTTTCTTT.

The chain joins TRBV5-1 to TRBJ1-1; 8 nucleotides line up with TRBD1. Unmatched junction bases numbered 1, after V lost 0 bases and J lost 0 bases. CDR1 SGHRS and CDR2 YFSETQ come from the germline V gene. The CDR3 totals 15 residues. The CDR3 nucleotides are TGCGCCAGCAGCTTGGGACAGGGGATGAACACTGAAGCTTTCTTT. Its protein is CASSLGQGMNTEAFF.

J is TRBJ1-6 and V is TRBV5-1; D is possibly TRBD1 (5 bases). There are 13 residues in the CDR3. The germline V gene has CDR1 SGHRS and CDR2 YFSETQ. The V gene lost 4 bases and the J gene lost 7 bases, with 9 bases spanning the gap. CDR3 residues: CASSMEGNSPLHF. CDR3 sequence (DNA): TGCGCCAGCAGCATGGAGGGGAATTCACCCCTCCACTTT.

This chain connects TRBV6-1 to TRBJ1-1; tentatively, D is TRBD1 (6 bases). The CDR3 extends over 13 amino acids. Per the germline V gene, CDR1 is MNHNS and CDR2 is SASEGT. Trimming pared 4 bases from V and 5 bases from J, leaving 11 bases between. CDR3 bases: TGTGCCAGCAGTGGGGGGGGCTGGACTGAAGCTTTCTTT. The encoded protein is CASSGGGWTEAFF.

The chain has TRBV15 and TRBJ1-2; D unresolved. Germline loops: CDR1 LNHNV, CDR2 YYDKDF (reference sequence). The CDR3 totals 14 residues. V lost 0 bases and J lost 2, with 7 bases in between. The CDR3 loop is CATSRDRGNYGYTF. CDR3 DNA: TGTGCCACCAGCAGAGATCGCGGGAACTATGGCTACACCTTC.

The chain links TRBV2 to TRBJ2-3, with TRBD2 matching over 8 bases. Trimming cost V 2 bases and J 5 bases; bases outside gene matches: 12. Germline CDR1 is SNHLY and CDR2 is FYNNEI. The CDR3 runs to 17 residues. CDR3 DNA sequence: TGTGCCAGCAGTGAACTTATTTCGGGGGGGTATGGAGATACGCAGTATTTT. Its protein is CASSELISGGYGDTQYF.

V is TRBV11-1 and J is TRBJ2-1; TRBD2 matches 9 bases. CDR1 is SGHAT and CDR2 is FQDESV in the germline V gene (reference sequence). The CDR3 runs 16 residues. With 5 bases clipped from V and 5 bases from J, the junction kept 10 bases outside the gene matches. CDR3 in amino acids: CASSPPGLASHNEQFF. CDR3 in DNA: TGTGCCAGCAGCCCCCCGGGACTAGCCTCTCACAATGAGCAGTTCTTC.